This section outlines one T cell receptor beta chain sequence together with its context. No antigen is known for it. It may be a read error: a sequence one base away is much more abundant. The data were obtained in a study of identical twins. TCRdb re-called the 5' RACE reads with MiXCR, one entry per CDR3 protein. The sample has some 1,600,000 distinct CDR3 sequences, roughly a third seen once. This CDR3 region has 17 residues. CDR1 and CDR2 from the germline V gene are SGHRS and YFSETQ. Findings and caveats of the study: Excess sharing by twins proved weaker in beta out-of-frame sequences. Analyses of zero insertions could, in part, be confounded by invariant MAIT and iNKT cells. With abundant cord blood beta clonotypes, insertions were fewer; memory repertoires showed no such pattern.

This clonotype was sampled from a newborn girl in good health. The chain combines TRBV5-1 with TRBJ2-1; 14 bases line up with TRBD2. Sequenced input: cord blood. CDR3 sequence: CASSPGTSGSSYDEQFF. The CDR3 nucleotides are TGCGCCAGCAGCCCCGGGACTAGCGGGAGCTCCTACGATGAGCAGTTCTTC.